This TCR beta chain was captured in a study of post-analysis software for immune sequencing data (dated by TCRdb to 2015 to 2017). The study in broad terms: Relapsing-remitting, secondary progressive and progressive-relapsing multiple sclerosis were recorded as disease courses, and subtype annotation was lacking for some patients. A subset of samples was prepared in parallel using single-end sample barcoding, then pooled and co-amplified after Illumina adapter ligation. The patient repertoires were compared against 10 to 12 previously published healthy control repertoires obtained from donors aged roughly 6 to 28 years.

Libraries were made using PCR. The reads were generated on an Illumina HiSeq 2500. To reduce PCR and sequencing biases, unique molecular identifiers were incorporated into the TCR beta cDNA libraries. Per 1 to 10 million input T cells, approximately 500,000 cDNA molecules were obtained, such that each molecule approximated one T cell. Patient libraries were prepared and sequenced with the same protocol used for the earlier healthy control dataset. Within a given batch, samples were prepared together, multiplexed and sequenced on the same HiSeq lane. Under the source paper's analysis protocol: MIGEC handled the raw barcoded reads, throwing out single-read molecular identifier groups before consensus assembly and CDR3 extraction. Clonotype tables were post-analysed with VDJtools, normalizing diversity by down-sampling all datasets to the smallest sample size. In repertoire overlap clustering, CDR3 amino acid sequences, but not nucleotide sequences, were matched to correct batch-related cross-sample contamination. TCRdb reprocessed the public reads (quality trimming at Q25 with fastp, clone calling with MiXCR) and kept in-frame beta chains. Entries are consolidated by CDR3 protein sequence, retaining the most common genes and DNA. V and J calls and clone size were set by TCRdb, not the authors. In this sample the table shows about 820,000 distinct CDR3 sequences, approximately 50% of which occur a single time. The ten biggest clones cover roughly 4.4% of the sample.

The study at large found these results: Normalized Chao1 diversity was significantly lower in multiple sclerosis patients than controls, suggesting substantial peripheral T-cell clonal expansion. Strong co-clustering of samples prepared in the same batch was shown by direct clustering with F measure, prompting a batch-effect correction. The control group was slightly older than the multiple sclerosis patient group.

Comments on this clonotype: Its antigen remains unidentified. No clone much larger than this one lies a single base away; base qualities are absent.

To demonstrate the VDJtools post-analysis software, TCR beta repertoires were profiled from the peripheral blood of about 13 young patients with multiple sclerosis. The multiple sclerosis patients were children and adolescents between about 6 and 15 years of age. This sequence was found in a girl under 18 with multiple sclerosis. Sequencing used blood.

The bases read TGCAGTGCTAGAGAGCCGCGACCCGACAGGGATCAAGAGACCCAGTACTTC. The encoded protein is CSAREPRPDRDQETQYF. The sequence is built from TRBV20-1 and TRBJ2-4; 7 bases in the junction line up with TRBD1. The assigned J gene may be wrong: the sequence end matches TRBJ2-5 better. The CDR3 contains 17 residues, cysteine and phenylalanine counted. Here the CDR3 DNA is all that survives: 51 bases in frame from base 1. In the germline V gene (reference sequence), CDR1 corresponds to DFQATT and CDR2 to SNEGSKA.